This entry is about one T cell receptor (beta chain). Seattle enrolled patients during active infection and tracked them longitudinally. Repertoires were generated with immunoSEQ multiplex PCR, while TCRdb's copy carries only in-frame clones and drops some. The table records 150,000 to 200,000 clones, roughly 93% of them present only once. The entry originates in a study of blood T cell repertoires in COVID-19. In the study overall: Spain, Italy and the United States supplied samples that represented acute and convalescent COVID-19. T cells, B-cell-depleted T cells, or PBMCs provided the cDNA or gDNA that served as material.

The sequence derives from a woman in her sixties or seventies with COVID-19, enrolled during active disease. The sequenced sample was peripheral blood.

The CDR3 coding sequence is TGTGCCAGCAGCGTGGTCCCGGGACTCGAGACGGGGGATACGCAGTATTTT. This sequence encodes CASSVVPGLETGDTQYF. The V and J genes are TRBV9 and TRBJ2-3, with a possible D match to TRBD2 (6 bases). The V gene's germline CDR1 is SGDLS and CDR2 YYNGEE. Between the trimmed V and J ends, which lost 2 bases and 6 bases, there was a span of 22 bases. There are 17 residues in the CDR3.